This T cell receptor (beta chain) was captured in a study of PD-1 blockade in classical Hodgkin lymphoma. Following autologous stem cell transplantation, relapse occurred in every patient, and exposure to brentuximab vedotin varied. This CDR3 region has 14 residues. CDR1 is MNHEY, CDR2 SMNVEV, per germline (reference sequence). V lost 3 bases, J lost 7 bases, and 6 bases stayed unmatched. Findings and limits, study-wide: Prior to therapy, complete responders displayed diversity much like that of newly diagnosed patients. The study found that TCR diversity rose significantly by C4D1 in CD4+ but not CD8+ cells.

Profiled with immunoSEQ multiplex PCR; TCRdb holds only in-frame clones, not every one. The profile covers 70,000 to 85,000 clones, with 93% appearing a single time and about 7.6% taken by the ten largest. With regard to this clone: Its target is not known.

The chain joins TRBV27 to TRBJ2-3; 8 nucleotides align to TRBD2. Material: peripheral blood mononuclear cells (PBMCs), obtained at baseline. The receptor was derived from a human donor with classical Hodgkin lymphoma. The CDR3 nucleotides read TGTGCCAGCAGTTTGTGGCGGGAGGAGCATACGCAGTATTTT. It codes for CASSLWREEHTQYF.